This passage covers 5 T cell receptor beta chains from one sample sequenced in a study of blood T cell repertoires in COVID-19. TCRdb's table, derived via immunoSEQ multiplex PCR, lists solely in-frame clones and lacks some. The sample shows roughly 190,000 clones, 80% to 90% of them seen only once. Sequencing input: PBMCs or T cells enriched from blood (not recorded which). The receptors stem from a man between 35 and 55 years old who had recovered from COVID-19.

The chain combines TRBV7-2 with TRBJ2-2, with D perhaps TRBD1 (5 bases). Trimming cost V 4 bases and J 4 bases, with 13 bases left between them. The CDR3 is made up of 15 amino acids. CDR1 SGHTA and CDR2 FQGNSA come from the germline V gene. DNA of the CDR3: TGTGCCAGCAGCTCGCTCAGGGCCGCCACCGGGGAGCTGTTTTTT. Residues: CASSSLRAATGELFF.

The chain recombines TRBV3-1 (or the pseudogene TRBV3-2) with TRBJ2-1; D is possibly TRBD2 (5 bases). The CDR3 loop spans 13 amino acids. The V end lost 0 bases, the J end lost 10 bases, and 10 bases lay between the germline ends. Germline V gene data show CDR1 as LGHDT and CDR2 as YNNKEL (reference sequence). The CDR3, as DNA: TGTGCCAGCAGCCAAGACGGGGATAACGAGCAGTTCTTC. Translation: CASSQDGDNEQFF.

The CDR3 region is CASRGRGRNYGYTF. The CDR3 nucleotides are TGTGCCAGCAGGGGGCGGGGGCGGAACTATGGCTACACCTTC. The rearrangement uses TRBV2 and TRBJ1-2; tentatively, D is TRBD1 (6 bases). The V and J ends lost 6 bases and 2 bases respectively, with 13 bases between them. The CDR3 totals 14 residues. The germline V gene encodes CDR1 SNHLY and CDR2 FYNNEI.

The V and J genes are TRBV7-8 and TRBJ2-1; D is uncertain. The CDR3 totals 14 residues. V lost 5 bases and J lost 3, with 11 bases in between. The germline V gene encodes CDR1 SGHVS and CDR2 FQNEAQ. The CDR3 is CASSLRRLYNEQFF. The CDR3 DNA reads TGTGCCAGCAGCCTAAGGCGGCTCTACAATGAGCAGTTCTTC.

The CDR3 protein is CASSIVGLTGEQYF. CDR3 bases: TGTGCCAGTAGTATTGTCGGGCTGACAGGGGAGCAGTACTTC. This chain connects TRBV19 to TRBJ2-7, with 7 bases that match TRBD1. The CDR3 covers 14 residues. J was trimmed by 7 bases and V by 3 bases; bases with no gene match: 9. Germline V CDR1 and CDR2: LNHDA, SQIVND (reference sequence).